This entry describes one T cell receptor (beta chain). The antigen is not known. Looked up from germline, CDR1 is MGHRA and CDR2 is YSYEKL. V was pared by 3 bases and J by 5 bases, with 13 bases between. The CDR3 sequence is 14 residues long. Template switching added a universal primer site, and cDNA bore unique molecular identifiers. TCRdb re-analysed the 5' RACE reads in MiXCR, keeping a single row per CDR3 protein. Among more than 1.5 million distinct CDR3 sequences listed, around 29% were seen once. These data originate in a study of identical twins. Findings and caveats of the study: Modeled out-of-frame TCR alpha sharing in monozygotic twins fell below observed levels. It was cross-sectional statistical analysis, not following the same donors, that the conclusions relied on. Insertion counts were lower in abundant cord blood beta clonotypes, a trend that memory repertoires did not show.

Sequencing used cord blood. The rearrangement uses TRBV4-1 and TRBJ2-5, with no clear D. The TCR comes from a newborn girl in good health. CDR3 amino acids: CASSQFFVLETQYF. The CDR3, as DNA: TGCGCCAGCAGCCAGTTCTTCGTACTGGAGACCCAGTACTTC.